This passage covers 7 T cell receptor beta chains from one sample sequenced in a study of blood T cell repertoires in COVID-19. Assay used: immunoSEQ multiplex PCR; TCRdb lists only in-frame clones, some missing. The sample consists of under 500,000 clones, 87% of them appearing once. The sequenced material came from PBMCs or T cells enriched from blood (not recorded which). The receptors were sampled from a young woman with acute COVID-19.

V and J are TRBV10-3 and TRBJ1-5; 8 bases map to TRBD1. Losses at the gene ends were 0 bases for V and 6 bases for J; bases not matched to a gene: 7. Germline assignment: CDR1 ENHRY and CDR2 SYGVKD. CDR3 length equals 16 residues. The CDR3 is CAISESTQGAGQPQHF. CDR3 coding DNA: TGTGCCATCAGTGAGTCAACTCAGGGGGCGGGTCAGCCCCAGCATTTT.

The chain has TRBV30 and TRBJ2-3; tentative D call: TRBD1 (6 bases). Germline V gene lookup returns CDR1 GTSNPN and CDR2 SVGIG (reference sequence). The CDR3 is 11 residues long. Trimming stripped 4 bases from V and 4 bases from J, with 6 bases between. For the CDR3, the DNA is TGTGCCTGGACAGGGGCAGATACGCAGTATTTT. Residues: CAWTGADTQYF.

The chain uses TRBV5-1 and TRBJ2-3; D is ambiguous. Germline values: CDR1 SGHRS, CDR2 YFSETQ. CDR3 size: 15 residues. Trimming removed 1 base at V and 2 bases at J, with 11 bases between. The CDR3 bases are TGCGCCAGCAGCTTGCGTTCGACTTCCACAGATACGCAGTATTTT. As protein: CASSLRSTSTDTQYF.

V and J are TRBV21-1 and TRBJ2-2; TRBD1 is the table's D call and was not checked against the DNA. TRBV21-1 is classified as a pseudogene. The CDR3 runs to 13 residues. The CDR3 region is CASSSQWTGELFF. Here the CDR3 DNA reads TGTGCCAGCAGCTCCCAGTGGACCGGGGAGCTGTTTTTT.

J is TRBJ1-3 and V is TRBV4-2; TRBD1 might be the D (6 bases). This CDR3 region has 13 residues. V lost 5 bases, J lost 4 bases, and 9 bases lay in between. Germline V gene lookup returns CDR1 LGHNA and CDR2 YNFKEQ. CDR3 bases: TGTGCCAGCAGCAATGGACAGGGAAACACCATATATTTT. Protein: CASSNGQGNTIYF.

The genes are TRBV14 and TRBJ2-1; D possibly corresponds to TRBD2 (5 bases). V dropped 1 base and J dropped 4 bases, with 5 bases sitting between them. The germline gives CDR1 SGHDN, CDR2 FVKESK. There are 13 residues in the CDR3. The CDR3 nucleotides read TGTGCCAGCAGCCAAGCGGGGTACAATGAGCAGTTCTTC. This codes for CASSQAGYNEQFF.

The chain is built from TRBV28 and TRBJ1-5, with D possibly matching TRBD1 (6 bases). The CDR3 contains 15 residues. Trimming cost V 8 bases and J 3 bases, with 17 bases left between them. Germline V gene lookup returns CDR1 MDHEN and CDR2 SYDVKM. The CDR3 coding sequence is TGTGCCAGCCTGGGATACGACAGGTTCAATCAGCCCCAGCATTTT. This gives the protein CASLGYDRFNQPQHF.